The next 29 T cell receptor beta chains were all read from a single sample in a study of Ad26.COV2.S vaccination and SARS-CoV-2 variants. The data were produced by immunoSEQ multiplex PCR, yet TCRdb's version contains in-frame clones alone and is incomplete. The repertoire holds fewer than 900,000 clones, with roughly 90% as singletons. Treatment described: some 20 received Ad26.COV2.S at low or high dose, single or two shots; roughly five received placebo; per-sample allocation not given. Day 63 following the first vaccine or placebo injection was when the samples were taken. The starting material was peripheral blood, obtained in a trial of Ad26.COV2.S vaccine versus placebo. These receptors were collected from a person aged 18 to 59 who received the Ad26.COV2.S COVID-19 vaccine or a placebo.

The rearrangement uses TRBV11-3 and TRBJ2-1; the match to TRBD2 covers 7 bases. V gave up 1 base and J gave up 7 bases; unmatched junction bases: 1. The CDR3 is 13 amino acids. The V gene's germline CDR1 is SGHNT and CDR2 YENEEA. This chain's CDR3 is CASSLGGGNEQFF. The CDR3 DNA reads TGTGCCAGCAGCTTAGGGGGGGGTAATGAGCAGTTCTTC.

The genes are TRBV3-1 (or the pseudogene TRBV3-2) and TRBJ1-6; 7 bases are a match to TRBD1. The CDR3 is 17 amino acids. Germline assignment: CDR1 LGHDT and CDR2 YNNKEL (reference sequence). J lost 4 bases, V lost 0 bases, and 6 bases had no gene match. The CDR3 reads CASSQDRGGGYNSPLHF. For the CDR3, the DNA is TGTGCCAGCAGCCAAGATCGAGGGGGCGGTTATAATTCACCCCTCCACTTT.

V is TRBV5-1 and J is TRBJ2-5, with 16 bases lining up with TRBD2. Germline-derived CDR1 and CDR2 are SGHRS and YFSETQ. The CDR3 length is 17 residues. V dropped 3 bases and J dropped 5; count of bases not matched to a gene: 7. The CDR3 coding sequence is TGCGCCAGCAGCTCGGGACTAGCGGGGGGGAACCCGGAGACCCAGTACTTC. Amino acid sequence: CASSSGLAGGNPETQYF.

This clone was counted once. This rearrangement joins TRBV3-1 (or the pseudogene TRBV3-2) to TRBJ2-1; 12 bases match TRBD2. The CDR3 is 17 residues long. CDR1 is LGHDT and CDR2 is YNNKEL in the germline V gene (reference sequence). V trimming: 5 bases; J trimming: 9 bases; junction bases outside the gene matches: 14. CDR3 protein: CASSSSASGRAVGEQFF. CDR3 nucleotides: TGTGCCAGCAGCTCAAGCGCTAGCGGGAGGGCCGTGGGTGAGCAGTTCTTC.

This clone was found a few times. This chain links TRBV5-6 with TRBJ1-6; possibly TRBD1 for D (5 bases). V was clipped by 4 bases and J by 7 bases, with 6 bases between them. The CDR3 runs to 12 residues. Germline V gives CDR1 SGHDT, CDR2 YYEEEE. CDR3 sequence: CASSGANSPLHF. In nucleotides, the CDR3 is TGTGCCAGCAGCGGGGCCAATTCACCCCTCCACTTT.

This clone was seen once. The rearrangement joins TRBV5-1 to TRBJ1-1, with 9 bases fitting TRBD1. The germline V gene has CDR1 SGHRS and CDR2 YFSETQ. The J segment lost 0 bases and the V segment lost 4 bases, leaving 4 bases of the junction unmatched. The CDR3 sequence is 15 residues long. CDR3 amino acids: CASSLGQGMNTEAFF. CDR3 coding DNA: TGCGCCAGCAGCCTCGGACAGGGGATGAACACTGAAGCTTTCTTT. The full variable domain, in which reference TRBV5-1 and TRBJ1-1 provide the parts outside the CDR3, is KAGVTQTPRYLIKTRGQQVTLSCSPISGHRSVSWYQQTPGQGLQFLFEYFSETQRNKGNFPGRFSGRQFSNSRSEMNVSTLELGDSALYLCASSLGQGMNTEAFFGQGTRLTVV.

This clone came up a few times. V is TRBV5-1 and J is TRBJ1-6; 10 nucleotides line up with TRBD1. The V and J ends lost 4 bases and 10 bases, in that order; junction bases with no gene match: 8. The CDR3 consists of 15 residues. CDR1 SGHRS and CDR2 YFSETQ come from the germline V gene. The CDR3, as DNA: TGCGCCAGCAGCCTCCGGGACAGGGGTAGATCACCCCTCCACTTT. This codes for CASSLRDRGRSPLHF.

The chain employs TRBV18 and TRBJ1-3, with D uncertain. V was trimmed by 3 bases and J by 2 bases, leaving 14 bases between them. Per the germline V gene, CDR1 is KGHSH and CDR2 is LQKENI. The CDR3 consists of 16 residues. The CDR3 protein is CASSPPGSQTGNTIYF. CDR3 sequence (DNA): TGTGCCAGCTCACCTCCCGGCAGTCAAACTGGAAACACCATATATTTT.

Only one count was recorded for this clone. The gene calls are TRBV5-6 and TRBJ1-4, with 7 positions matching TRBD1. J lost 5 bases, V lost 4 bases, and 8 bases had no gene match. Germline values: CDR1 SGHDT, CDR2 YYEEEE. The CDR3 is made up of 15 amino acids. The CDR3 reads CASSRRQGGNEKLFF. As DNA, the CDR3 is TGTGCCAGCAGCAGAAGACAGGGAGGAAATGAAAAACTGTTTTTT.

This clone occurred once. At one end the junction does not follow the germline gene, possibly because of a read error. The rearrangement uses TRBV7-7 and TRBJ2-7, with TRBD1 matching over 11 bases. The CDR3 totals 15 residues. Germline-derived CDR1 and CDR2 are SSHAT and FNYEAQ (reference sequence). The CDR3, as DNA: TGTGCTAGCAGCCCCGGGACAGGGGGTTTCGACGAGCAGTACTTC. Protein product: CASSPGTGGFDEQYF.

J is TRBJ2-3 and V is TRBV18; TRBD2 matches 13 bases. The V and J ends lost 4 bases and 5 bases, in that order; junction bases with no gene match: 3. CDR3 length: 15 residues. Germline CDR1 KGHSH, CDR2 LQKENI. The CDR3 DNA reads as TGTGCCAGCTCACGGACTAGCGGGAGTCAAGATACGCAGTATTTT. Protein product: CASSRTSGSQDTQYF.

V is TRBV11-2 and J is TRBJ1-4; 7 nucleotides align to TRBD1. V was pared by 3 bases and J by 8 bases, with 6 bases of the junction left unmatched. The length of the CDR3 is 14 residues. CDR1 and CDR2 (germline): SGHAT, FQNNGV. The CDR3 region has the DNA TGTGCCAGCAGCTTGGGCAGGGGGAGCGAAAAACTGTTTTTT. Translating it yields CASSLGRGSEKLFF.

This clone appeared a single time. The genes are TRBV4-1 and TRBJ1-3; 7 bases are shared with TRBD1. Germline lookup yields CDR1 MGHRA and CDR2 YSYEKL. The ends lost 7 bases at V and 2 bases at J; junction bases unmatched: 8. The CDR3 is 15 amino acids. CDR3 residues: CASTSTQGAGNTIYF. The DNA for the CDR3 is TGCGCCAGCACCTCGACTCAGGGGGCTGGAAACACCATATATTTT.

Here the CDR3 DNA reads TGTGCCAGTAGTCTCCTCCTAGCGGGAGGGATATATAGCACAGATACGCAGTATTTT. Its protein product is CASSLLLAGGIYSTDTQYF. The chain links TRBV19 to TRBJ2-3, with 12 bases aligning to TRBD2. With 5 bases clipped from V and 0 bases from J, the junction kept 12 bases outside the gene matches. Germline CDR1 reads LNHDA; CDR2 reads SQIVND (reference sequence). The CDR3 has 19 residues.

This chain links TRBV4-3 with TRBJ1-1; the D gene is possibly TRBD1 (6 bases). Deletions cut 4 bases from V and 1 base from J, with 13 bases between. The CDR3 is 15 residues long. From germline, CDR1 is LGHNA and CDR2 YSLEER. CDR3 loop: CASSRLTGTNTEAFF. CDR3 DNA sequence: TGCGCCAGCAGCCGGTTGACAGGCACGAACACTGAAGCTTTCTTT.

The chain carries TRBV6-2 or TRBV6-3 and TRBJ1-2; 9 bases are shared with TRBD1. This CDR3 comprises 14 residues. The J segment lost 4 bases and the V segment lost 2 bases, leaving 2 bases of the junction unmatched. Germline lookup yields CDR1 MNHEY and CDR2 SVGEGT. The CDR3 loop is CASSYRTGVYGYTF. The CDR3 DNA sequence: TGTGCCAGCAGTTACAGGACAGGGGTCTATGGCTACACCTTC.

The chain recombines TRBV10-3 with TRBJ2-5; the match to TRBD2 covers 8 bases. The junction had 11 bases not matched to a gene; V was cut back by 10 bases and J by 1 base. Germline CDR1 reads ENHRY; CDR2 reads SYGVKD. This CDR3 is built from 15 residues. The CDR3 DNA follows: TGTGCCACCCAGCGGGAGCTGCCCCCCCAAGAGACCCAGTACTTC. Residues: CATQRELPPQETQYF.

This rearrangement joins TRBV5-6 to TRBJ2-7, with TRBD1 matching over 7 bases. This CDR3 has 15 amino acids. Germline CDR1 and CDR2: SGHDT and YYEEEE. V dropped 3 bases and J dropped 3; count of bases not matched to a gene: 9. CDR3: CASSSHLAGGYEQYF. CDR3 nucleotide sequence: TGTGCCAGCAGCTCCCACCTGGCAGGGGGCTACGAGCAGTACTTC.

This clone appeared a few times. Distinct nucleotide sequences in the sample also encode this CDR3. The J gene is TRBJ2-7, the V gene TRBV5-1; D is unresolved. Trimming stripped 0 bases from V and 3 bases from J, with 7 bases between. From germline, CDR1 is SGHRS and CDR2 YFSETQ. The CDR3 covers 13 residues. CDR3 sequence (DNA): TGCGCCAGCAGCTTGGAGGGTCTCTACGAGCAGTACTTC. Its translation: CASSLEGLYEQYF.

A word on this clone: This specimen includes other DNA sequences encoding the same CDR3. The CDR3 DNA reads as TGCGCCAGCAGCCATTCCGCGACAGGGGAGTCCTACGAGCAGTACTTC. This gives the protein CASSHSATGESYEQYF. The rearrangement joins TRBV4-3 to TRBJ2-7; TRBD1 agrees at 8 bases. This CDR3 is 16 amino acids long. Looked up from germline, CDR1 is LGHNA and CDR2 is YSLEER. Losses at the gene ends were 3 bases for V and 1 base for J; bases not matched to a gene: 8.

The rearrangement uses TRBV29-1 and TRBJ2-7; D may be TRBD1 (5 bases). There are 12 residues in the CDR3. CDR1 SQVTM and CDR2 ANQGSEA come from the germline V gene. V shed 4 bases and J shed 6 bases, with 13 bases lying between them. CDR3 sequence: CSVVRDPIEQYF. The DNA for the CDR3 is TGCAGCGTTGTCAGGGATCCCATCGAGCAGTACTTC.

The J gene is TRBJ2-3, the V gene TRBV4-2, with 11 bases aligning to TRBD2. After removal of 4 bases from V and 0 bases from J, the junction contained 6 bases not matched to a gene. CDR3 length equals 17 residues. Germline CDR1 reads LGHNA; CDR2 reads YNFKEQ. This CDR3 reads CASSPQTSGISTDTQYF. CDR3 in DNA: TGTGCCAGCAGCCCCCAGACTAGCGGGATAAGCACAGATACGCAGTATTTT.

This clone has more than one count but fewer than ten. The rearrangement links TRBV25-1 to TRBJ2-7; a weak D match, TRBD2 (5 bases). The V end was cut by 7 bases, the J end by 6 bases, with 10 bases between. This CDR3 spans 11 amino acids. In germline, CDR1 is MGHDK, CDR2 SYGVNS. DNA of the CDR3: TGTGCCAGCACGGCGGGTTCCGAGCAGTACTTC. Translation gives CASTAGSEQYF.

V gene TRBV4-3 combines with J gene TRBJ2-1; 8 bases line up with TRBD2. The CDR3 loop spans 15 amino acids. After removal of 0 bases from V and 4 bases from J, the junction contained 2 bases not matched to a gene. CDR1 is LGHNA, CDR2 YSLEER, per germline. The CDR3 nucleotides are TGCGCCAGCAGCCAAGAAAGCGGGGGATACAATGAGCAGTTCTTC. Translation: CASSQESGGYNEQFF.

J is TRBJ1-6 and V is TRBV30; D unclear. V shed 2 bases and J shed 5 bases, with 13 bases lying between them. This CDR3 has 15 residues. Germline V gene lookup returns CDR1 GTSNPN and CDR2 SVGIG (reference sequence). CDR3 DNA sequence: TGTGCCTGGAGTCTCACCTTAAGTAATAATTCACCCCTCCACTTT. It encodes CAWSLTLSNNSPLHF.

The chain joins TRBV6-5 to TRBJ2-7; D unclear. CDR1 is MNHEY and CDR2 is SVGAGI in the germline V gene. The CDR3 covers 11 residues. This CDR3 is CEATSGYEQYF. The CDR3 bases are TGTGAAGCTACGTCGGGCTACGAGCAGTACTTC.

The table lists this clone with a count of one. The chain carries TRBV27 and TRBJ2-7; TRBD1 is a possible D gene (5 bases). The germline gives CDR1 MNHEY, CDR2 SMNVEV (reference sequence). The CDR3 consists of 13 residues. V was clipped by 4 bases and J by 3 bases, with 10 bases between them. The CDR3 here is CASSSQVHYEQYF. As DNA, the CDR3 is TGTGCCAGCAGTTCACAGGTTCACTACGAGCAGTACTTC.

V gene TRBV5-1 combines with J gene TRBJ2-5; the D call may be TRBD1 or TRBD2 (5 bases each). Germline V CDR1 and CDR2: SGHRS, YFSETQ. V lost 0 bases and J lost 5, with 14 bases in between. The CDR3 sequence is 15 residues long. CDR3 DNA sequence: TGCGCCAGCAGCTTGGGCAGGTCGGGGCGGGAGACCCAGTACTTC. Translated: CASSLGRSGRETQYF.

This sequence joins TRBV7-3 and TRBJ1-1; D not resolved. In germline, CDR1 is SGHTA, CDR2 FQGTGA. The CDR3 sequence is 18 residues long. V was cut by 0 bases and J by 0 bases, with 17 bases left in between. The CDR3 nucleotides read TGTGCCAGCAGCTTAACTCCCCTTAACCCTAATATGAACACTGAAGCTTTCTTT. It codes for CASSLTPLNPNMNTEAFF.